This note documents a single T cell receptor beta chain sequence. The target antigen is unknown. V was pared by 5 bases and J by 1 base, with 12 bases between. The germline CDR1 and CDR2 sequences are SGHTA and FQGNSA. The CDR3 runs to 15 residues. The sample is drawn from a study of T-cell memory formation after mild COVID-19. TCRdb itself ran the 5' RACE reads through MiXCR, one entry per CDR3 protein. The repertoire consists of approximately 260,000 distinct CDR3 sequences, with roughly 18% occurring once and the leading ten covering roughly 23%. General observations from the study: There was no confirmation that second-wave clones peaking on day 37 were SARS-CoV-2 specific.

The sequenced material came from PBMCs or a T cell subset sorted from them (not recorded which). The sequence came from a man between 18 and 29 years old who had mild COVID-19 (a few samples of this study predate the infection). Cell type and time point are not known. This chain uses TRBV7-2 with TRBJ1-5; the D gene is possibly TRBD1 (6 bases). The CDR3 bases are TGTGCCAGCAGCCCCAAGGGGGGGAGCAATCAGCCCCAGCATTTT. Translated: CASSPKGGSNQPQHF. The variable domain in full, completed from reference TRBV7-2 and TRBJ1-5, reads GAGVSQSPSNKVTEKGKDVELRCDPISGHTALYWYRQSLGQGLEFLIYFQGNSAPDKSGLPSDRFSAERTGGSVSTLTIQRTQQEDSAVYLCASSPKGGSNQPQHFGDGTRLSIL.